The 22 T cell receptor beta chains below come from one sample, sequenced in a study of blood T cell repertoires in COVID-19. Libraries were prepared by immunoSEQ multiplex PCR; TCRdb keeps only in-frame clonotypes and omits some of them. The table includes about 170,000 clones, more than 65% detected once. Sequenced sample: peripheral blood. The origin of the receptors is a human donor with acute or convalescent COVID-19. The donor label of this sample is uncertain.

This chain connects TRBV6-2 or TRBV6-3 to TRBJ1-6; tentatively, D is TRBD1 (5 bases). This CDR3 has 17 residues. Germline V gene sequence: CDR1 MNHEY, CDR2 SVGEGT. Trimming removed 0 bases from V and 6 bases from J, with 15 bases in between. The CDR3 DNA follows: TGTGCCAGCAGTTACTCGGCAGGGCAAGCGGGTAATTCACCCCTCCACTTT. Encoded protein: CASSYSAGQAGNSPLHF.

The chain uses TRBV7-2 and TRBJ1-6; D uncertain. CDR1 is SGHTA and CDR2 is FQGNSA in the germline V gene. V gave up 7 bases and J gave up 0 bases, with 4 bases separating them. The CDR3 totals 13 residues. The CDR3: CASTSSYNSPLHF. The DNA for the CDR3 is TGTGCCAGCACCAGCTCCTATAATTCACCCCTCCACTTT.

The chain recombines TRBV5-1 with TRBJ2-3; maybe TRBD2 (6 bases). Germline values: CDR1 SGHRS, CDR2 YFSETQ. The CDR3 loop spans 15 amino acids. V lost 0 bases to trimming and J lost 0 bases, with 8 bases between them. The CDR3 DNA is TGCGCCAGCAGCTTGGAGCGGGCTAGCACAGATACGCAGTATTTT. Encoded protein: CASSLERASTDTQYF.

In nucleotides, the CDR3 is TGTGCCAGTAGTCGGGGGGCGGACATTTCCTACGAGCAGTACTTC. This encodes CASSRGADISYEQYF. V usage is TRBV19 and J usage is TRBJ2-7, with D perhaps matching TRBD2 (7 bases). The CDR3 length is 15 residues. Trimming took off 5 bases at V and 1 base at J, with 15 bases between the two ends. Germline CDR1 and CDR2: LNHDA and SQIVND (reference sequence).

This chain uses TRBV4-1 with TRBJ2-7; D call uncertain. CDR1 MGHRA and CDR2 YSYEKL come from the germline V gene. The V gene lost 4 bases and the J gene lost 7 bases, with 20 bases spanning the gap. The CDR3 is made up of 15 amino acids. CDR3 bases: TGCGCCAGCAGCCCTCGGAGACCCTCTGGTGGGGAGCAGTACTTC. Protein: CASSPRRPSGGEQYF.

This chain links TRBV11-2 with TRBJ2-7, with D perhaps TRBD2 (6 bases). Germline loops: CDR1 SGHAT, CDR2 FQNNGV. This CDR3 region has 12 residues. Between the trimmed V and J ends, which lost 5 bases and 4 bases, there was a span of 9 bases. In nucleotides, the CDR3 is TGTGCCAGCAGCCGCCGGGGGTACGAGCAGTACTTC. This codes for CASSRRGYEQYF.

In this sample, this clone turned up a few times. The chain is built from TRBV25-1 and TRBJ1-6; the D is unclear. The V and J ends lost 3 bases and 10 bases respectively, with 7 bases between them. The CDR3 is 12 residues long. Germline values: CDR1 MGHDK, CDR2 SYGVNS. This chain's CDR3 is CASSDPGSPLHF. The CDR3 DNA reads TGTGCCAGCAGTGACCCGGGATCACCCCTCCACTTT.

Here the CDR3 DNA reads TGTGCCAGCAGCTCGGGGGGTTACCTCGCTGGGGCCAACGTCCTGACTTTC. Translating gives CASSSGGYLAGANVLTF. The chain is built from TRBV11-2 and TRBJ2-6, with 7 nucleotides matching TRBD2. J gave up 2 bases and V 4 bases, and 8 bases lay outside the gene matches. Germline-derived CDR1 and CDR2 are SGHAT and FQNNGV. CDR3 length equals 17 residues.

The gene calls are TRBV6-5 and TRBJ2-1; 9 bases are a match to TRBD2. Per the germline V gene, CDR1 is MNHEY and CDR2 is SVGAGI. The CDR3 spans 16 residues. V dropped 3 bases and J dropped 7; count of bases not matched to a gene: 10. The CDR3 DNA follows: TGTGCCAGCAGTTATCGCGGGGGGGCCGAGGGGAATGAGCAGTTCTTC. This codes for CASSYRGGAEGNEQFF.

The rearrangement uses TRBV7-2 and TRBJ1-1; D call uncertain. The CDR3 runs to 13 residues. CDR1 and CDR2 from the germline V gene are SGHTA and FQGNSA. Trimming removed 3 bases from V and 5 bases from J, with 10 bases in between. In DNA form, the CDR3 reads TGTGCCAGCAGCTTCGGACGGGATACTGAAGCTTTCTTT. It specifies CASSFGRDTEAFF.

This clone has just one count. This chain links TRBV19 with TRBJ1-5; 9 bases line up with TRBD1. V was clipped by 10 bases and J by 10 bases; unmatched bases: 20. Germline loops: CDR1 LNHDA, CDR2 SQIVND (reference sequence). The CDR3 length is 16 residues. This chain's CDR3 is CATMDRGLSSHRPQHF. The CDR3 coding sequence is TGTGCCACCATGGACAGGGGATTGTCGAGCCACCGTCCCCAGCATTTT.

Details on this clone: An end of the junction differs from the germline gene, which may be a read error. The CDR3 loop reads CATSSGGYNEQFF. CDR3 nucleotides: TGCGCCACCAGCAGCGGGGGCTACAATGAGCAGTTCTTC. V gene TRBV5-1 combines with J gene TRBJ2-1, with TRBD2 identical over 8 bases. Germline CDR1 is SGHRS and CDR2 is YFSETQ. This CDR3 region has 13 residues.

The chain uses TRBV11-2 and TRBJ2-3; possible D gene TRBD2, 5 bases. The CDR3 length is 15 residues. Trimming shortened V by 5 bases and J by 1 base, and 13 bases separated the two germline ends. Germline loops: CDR1 SGHAT, CDR2 FQNNGV. The CDR3 DNA follows: TGTGCCAGCAGCCTCGGACTGAAAGGCACAGATACGCAGTATTTT. Translating gives CASSLGLKGTDTQYF. Full variable domain (missing parts from reference TRBV11-2 and TRBJ2-3): EAGVAQSPRYKIIEKRQSVAFWCNPISGHATLYWYQQILGQGPKLLIQFQNNGVVDDSQLPKDRFSAERLKGVDSTLKIQPAKLEDSAVYLCASSLGLKGTDTQYFGPGTRLTVL.

V usage is TRBV2 and J usage is TRBJ1-2; D might be TRBD1 (6 bases). The V end was cut by 2 bases, the J end by 8 bases, with 15 bases between. The CDR3 loop spans 14 amino acids. Germline V gene data show CDR1 as SNHLY and CDR2 as FYNNEI. The CDR3 here is CASSELQGAEGYTF. The CDR3 DNA reads TGTGCCAGCAGTGAACTACAGGGTGCTGAGGGCTACACCTTC.

V usage is TRBV5-1 and J usage is TRBJ2-1; 10 nucleotides line up with TRBD1. The CDR3 runs to 17 residues. Germline V gene sequence: CDR1 SGHRS, CDR2 YFSETQ. V shed 5 bases and J 9 bases; nucleotides not matched to a gene: 17. The CDR3 DNA reads TGCGCCAGCAGTGCGGAACCGGGACAGGGGTTAGCGGGTGAGCAGTTCTTC. Encoded protein: CASSAEPGQGLAGEQFF.

This chain links TRBV2 with TRBJ1-2; D is undetermined. Trimming pared 3 bases from V and 0 bases from J, leaving 8 bases between. Germline lookup yields CDR1 SNHLY and CDR2 FYNNEI. The CDR3 contains 14 residues. The CDR3 protein is CASSDTRSNYGYTF. DNA for the CDR3: TGTGCCAGCAGTGACACTAGATCTAACTATGGCTACACCTTC.

This clone showed up just a few times. The chain recombines TRBV5-6 with TRBJ1-2; 10 nucleotides match TRBD1. The CDR3 has 17 amino acids. Per the germline V gene, CDR1 is SGHDT and CDR2 is YYEEEE. The junction had 5 bases not matched to a gene; V was cut back by 0 bases and J by 0 bases. CDR3 sequence: CASSLVGQGVSNYGYTF. The CDR3 DNA is TGTGCCAGCAGCTTGGTAGGACAGGGGGTATCTAACTATGGCTACACCTTC.

The genes are TRBV19 and TRBJ1-4; TRBD1 aligns across 9 bases. The trim removed 3 bases at V and 10 bases at J, leaving 9 bases unmatched. Germline V gene lookup returns CDR1 LNHDA and CDR2 SQIVND (reference sequence). The CDR3 extends over 15 amino acids. In DNA form, the CDR3 reads TGTGCCAGTAGTATTTTGACAGGGGGTACCGGAAAACTGTTTTTT. It is translated as CASSILTGGTGKLFF.

The chain joins TRBV2 to TRBJ1-5; a possible D gene is TRBD1 (5 bases). Germline V gene data show CDR1 as SNHLY and CDR2 as FYNNEI. The CDR3 covers 16 residues. With 3 bases removed from V and 2 bases from J, the gap between germline ends came to 14 bases. The CDR3 DNA is TGTGCCAGCAGTGACGGTAGGGGTGCGGGCAATCAGCCCCAGCATTTT. It encodes CASSDGRGAGNQPQHF.

The CDR3 loop is CAWTGTGVSYEQYF. The CDR3 bases are TGTGCCTGGACTGGGACAGGGGTATCCTACGAGCAGTACTTC. The chain carries TRBV30 and TRBJ2-7; the match to TRBD1 covers 10 bases. J gave up 1 base and V 4 bases, and 4 bases lay outside the gene matches. The CDR3 totals 14 residues. The V gene's germline CDR1 is GTSNPN and CDR2 SVGIG (reference sequence).

The chain carries TRBV1 and TRBJ2-5; TRBD2, the table's D call, lacks a check against the DNA. TRBV1 is a listed pseudogene. The CDR3 runs 15 residues. The CDR3 DNA is TGCACCAGCAGCCAATACGAGGTCGGACTAGAGACCCAGTACTTC. Its protein is CTSSQYEVGLETQYF.

The rearrangement joins TRBV12-3 or TRBV12-4 to TRBJ1-2; a possible D gene is TRBD1 (5 bases). V dropped 5 bases and J dropped 5 bases, with 9 bases sitting between them. CDR3 length: 12 amino acids. CDR3 sequence (DNA): TGTGCCAGCAGTCCGGACACGTATGGCTACACCTTC. Translation gives CASSPDTYGYTF.